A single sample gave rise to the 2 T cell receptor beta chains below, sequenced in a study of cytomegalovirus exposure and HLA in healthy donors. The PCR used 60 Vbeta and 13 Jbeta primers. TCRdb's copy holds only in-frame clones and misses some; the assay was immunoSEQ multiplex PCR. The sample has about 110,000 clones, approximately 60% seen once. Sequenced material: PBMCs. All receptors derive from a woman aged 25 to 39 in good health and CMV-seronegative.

CDR3 in amino acids: CASNGARDFTGELFF. The CDR3 DNA sequence: TGTGCCAGCAATGGTGCCAGGGATTTCACCGGGGAGCTGTTTTTT. The chain carries TRBV5-8 and TRBJ2-2, with D perhaps TRBD1 (5 bases). Germline-derived CDR1 and CDR2 are SGHTS and YDEGEE. The CDR3 totals 15 residues. V was clipped by 6 bases and J by 4 bases, with 16 bases between them.

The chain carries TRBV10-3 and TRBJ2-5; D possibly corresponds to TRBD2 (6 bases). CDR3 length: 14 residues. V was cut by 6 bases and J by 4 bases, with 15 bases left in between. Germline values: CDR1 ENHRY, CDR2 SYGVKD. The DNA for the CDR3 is TGTGCCATCAGGCCCTCACTAGCAGGAGAGACCCAGTACTTC. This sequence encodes CAIRPSLAGETQYF.